This is a list of T cell receptor beta chains from one sample in a study of cytotoxic CD8 clonotypes in ibrutinib-treated CLL. Libraries were prepared by immunoSEQ multiplex PCR; TCRdb keeps only in-frame clonotypes and omits some of them. Of about 140,000 clones in the sample, around 80% are singletons; the top ten hold 7.5% to 8%. The specimen comprised PBMCs, sampled after 36 months of ibrutinib treatment. These receptors originate from a human donor with chronic lymphocytic leukemia. Each CDR3 is given without its conserved first and last residue. Fields, in order: V gene, J gene, CDR3 protein.

TRBV11-3	TRBJ2-7	ASSPGTAYEQY
TRBV27	TRBJ2-7	ASSPTGGPYEQY
TRBV28	TRBJ1-4	ASRHILPGTVETLF
TRBV27	TRBJ2-3	ASSLRVTDTQY
TRBV4-1	TRBJ1-1	ASSQGRVRTEAF
TRBV25-1	TRBJ1-4	ASRDIKTNEKLF
TRBV5-4	TRBJ2-3	ASSFSTDTQY
TRBV18	TRBJ2-1	ASSGQGWAYNEQF
TRBV5-6	TRBJ2-6	ASSGTGSFGANVLT
TRBV6-5	TRBJ1-1	ASSTPDRGTEAF
TRBV2	TRBJ2-2	ASRNRDTSTGELF
TRBV6-5	TRBJ1-2	ASTTAGTSYGYT
TRBV21-1	TRBJ1-5	ASSGRQGGMPQH
TRBV30	TRBJ1-2	AWSVPPNYGYT
TRBV5-1	TRBJ2-1	ASSLDRPSYNEQF
TRBV4-1	TRBJ1-1	ASSPPGRGTEAF
TRBV19	TRBJ2-7	ASSGDRGHEQY
TRBV6-1	TRBJ1-1	ASTRAGNTEAF
TRBV18	TRBJ1-5	ASSRGENQPQH
TRBV7-2	TRBJ2-3	ASSFSRTDTQY
TRBV5-1	TRBJ1-2	ASSLYFEYGYT
TRBV5-1	TRBJ2-5	ASQRGFKETQY
TRBV5-5	TRBJ2-3	ASSFRGTDTQY
TRBV5-1	TRBJ2-5	ASSLVGWDQETQY
TRBV29-1	TRBJ2-2	SGMGANTGELF
TRBV28	TRBJ1-5	ASSLGQPQH
TRBV7-6	TRBJ1-2	ASSSDGGAFYGYT
TRBV6-5	TRBJ1-1	ASRRAFENTEAF